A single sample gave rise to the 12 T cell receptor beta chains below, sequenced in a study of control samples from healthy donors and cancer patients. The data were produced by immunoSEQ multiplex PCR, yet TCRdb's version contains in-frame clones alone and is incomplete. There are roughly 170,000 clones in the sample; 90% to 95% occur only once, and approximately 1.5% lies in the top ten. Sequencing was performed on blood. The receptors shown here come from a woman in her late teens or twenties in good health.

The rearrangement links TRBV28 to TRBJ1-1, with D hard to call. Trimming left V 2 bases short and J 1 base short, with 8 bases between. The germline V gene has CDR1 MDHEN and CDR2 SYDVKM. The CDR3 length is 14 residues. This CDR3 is CASSLGQENTEAFF. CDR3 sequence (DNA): TGTGCCAGCAGTTTAGGGCAGGAGAACACTGAAGCTTTCTTT.

CDR3 DNA sequence: TGTGCCAGCAGCCCCCTCGGTGGGTCCGGGGAGCTGTTTTTT. The encoded protein is CASSPLGGSGELFF. The V call is TRBV25-1, the J call TRBJ2-2; D is unclear. V shed 6 bases and J shed 6 bases, with 14 bases lying between them. Germline V CDR1 and CDR2: MGHDK, SYGVNS. The CDR3 consists of 14 residues.

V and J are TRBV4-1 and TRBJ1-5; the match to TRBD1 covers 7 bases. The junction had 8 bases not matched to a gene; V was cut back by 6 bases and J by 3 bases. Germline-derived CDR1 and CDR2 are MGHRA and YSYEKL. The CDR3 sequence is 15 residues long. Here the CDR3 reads CASSPGQRFNQPQHF. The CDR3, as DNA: TGCGCCAGCAGTCCGGGACAGCGGTTCAATCAGCCCCAGCATTTT.

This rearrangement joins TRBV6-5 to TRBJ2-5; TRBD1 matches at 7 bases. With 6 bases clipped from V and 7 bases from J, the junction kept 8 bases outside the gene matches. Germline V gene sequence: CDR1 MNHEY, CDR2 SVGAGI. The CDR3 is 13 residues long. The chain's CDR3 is CASRITGVGTQYF. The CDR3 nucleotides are TGTGCCAGCAGGATCACAGGGGTAGGGACCCAGTACTTC.

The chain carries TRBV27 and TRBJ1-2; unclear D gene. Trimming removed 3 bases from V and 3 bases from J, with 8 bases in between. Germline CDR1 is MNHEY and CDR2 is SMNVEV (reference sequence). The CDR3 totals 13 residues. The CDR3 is CASSFHSYYGYTF. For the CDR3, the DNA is TGTGCCAGCAGTTTTCACAGCTACTATGGCTACACCTTC.

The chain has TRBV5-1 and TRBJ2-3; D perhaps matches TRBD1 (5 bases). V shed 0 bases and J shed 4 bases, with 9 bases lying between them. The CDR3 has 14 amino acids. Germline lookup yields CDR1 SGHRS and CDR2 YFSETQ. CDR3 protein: CASSLEAGPDTQYF. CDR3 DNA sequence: TGCGCCAGCAGCTTGGAGGCAGGGCCAGATACGCAGTATTTT.

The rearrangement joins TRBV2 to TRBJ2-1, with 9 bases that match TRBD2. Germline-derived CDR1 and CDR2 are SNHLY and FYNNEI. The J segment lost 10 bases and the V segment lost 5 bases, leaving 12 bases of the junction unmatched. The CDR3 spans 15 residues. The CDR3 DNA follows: TGTGCCAGCAGTCGATTTCCTCTAGCGGGAACCGAGCAGTTCTTC. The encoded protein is CASSRFPLAGTEQFF. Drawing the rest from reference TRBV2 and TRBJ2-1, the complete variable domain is EPEVTQTPSHQVTQMGQEVILRCVPISNHLYFYWYRQILGQKVEFLVSFYNNEISEKSEIFDDQFSVERPDGSNFTLKIRSTKLEDSAMYFCASSRFPLAGTEQFFGPGTRLTVL.

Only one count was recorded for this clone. CDR3 residues: CASSLMGNTIYF. For the CDR3, the DNA is TGTGCCAGCAGCTTAATGGGAAACACCATATATTTT. V gene TRBV11-2 combines with J gene TRBJ1-3; D not certain. Between the trimmed V and J ends, which lost 2 bases and 4 bases, there was a span of 3 bases. Per germline, CDR1 SGHAT and CDR2 FQNNGV. The CDR3 totals 12 residues.

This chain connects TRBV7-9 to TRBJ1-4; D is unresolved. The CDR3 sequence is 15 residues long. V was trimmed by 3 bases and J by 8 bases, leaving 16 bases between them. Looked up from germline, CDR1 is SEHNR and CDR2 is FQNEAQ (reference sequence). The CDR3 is CASSFGRGSTEKLFF. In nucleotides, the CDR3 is TGTGCCAGCAGCTTTGGTCGTGGGTCAACGGAAAAACTGTTTTTT. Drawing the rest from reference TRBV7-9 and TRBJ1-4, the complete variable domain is DTGVSQNPRHKITKRGQNVTFRCDPISEHNRLYWYRQTLGQGPEFLTYFQNEAQLEKSRLLSDRFSAERPKGSFSTLEIQRTEQGDSAMYLCASSFGRGSTEKLFFGSGTQLSVL.

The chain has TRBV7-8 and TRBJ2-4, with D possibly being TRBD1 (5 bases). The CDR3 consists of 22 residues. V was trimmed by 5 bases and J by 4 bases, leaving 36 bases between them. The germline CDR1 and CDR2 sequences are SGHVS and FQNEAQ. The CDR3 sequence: CASSRFKFSSLQGDGPKNIQYF. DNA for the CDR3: TGTGCCAGCAGCCGCTTTAAGTTTTCGAGCCTTCAGGGCGACGGGCCAAAAAACATTCAGTACTTC.

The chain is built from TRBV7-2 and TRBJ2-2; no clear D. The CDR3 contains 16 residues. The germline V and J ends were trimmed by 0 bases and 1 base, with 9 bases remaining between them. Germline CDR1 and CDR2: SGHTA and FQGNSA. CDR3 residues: CASSLARFLNTGELFF. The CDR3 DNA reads TGTGCCAGCAGCTTAGCGCGATTTCTGAACACCGGGGAGCTGTTTTTT.

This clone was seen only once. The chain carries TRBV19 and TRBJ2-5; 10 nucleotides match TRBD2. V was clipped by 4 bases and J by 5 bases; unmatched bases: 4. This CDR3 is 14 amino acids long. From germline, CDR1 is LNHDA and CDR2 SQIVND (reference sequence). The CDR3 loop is CASSTLAGMETQYF. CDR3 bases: TGTGCCAGTAGTACACTAGCGGGAATGGAGACCCAGTACTTC.